This is a list of T cell receptor beta chains from one sample in a study of T cells after yellow fever vaccination. TCRdb independently ran MiXCR on the 5' RACE reads; one entry per CDR3 protein. Altogether some 250,000 distinct CDR3 sequences are present, 6% to 7.5% being singletons, with the ten largest covering approximately 0.87%. Sequencing used CD4+ T cells sorted from PBMCs, obtained 15 days after the yellow fever booster vaccination. The receptors derive from a man aged 30 to 39 who received the YFV17D yellow fever vaccine. Each CDR3 is given with its conserved first and last residue.

v_call: TRBV6-5
j_call: TRBJ2-7
cdr3_length: 15
cdr3_aa: CASSYRASGSDEQYF

v_call: TRBV10-3
j_call: TRBJ2-7
cdr3_length: 14
cdr3_aa: CAISGGLAGYEQYF

v_call: TRBV7-2
j_call: TRBJ1-4
cdr3_length: 14
cdr3_aa: CASSLSPTNEKLFF

v_call: TRBV4-2
j_call: TRBJ2-1
cdr3_length: 12
cdr3_aa: CASSQERGLWFF

v_call: TRBV5-1
j_call: TRBJ2-5
cdr3_length: 13
cdr3_aa: CASSAGQQETQYF

v_call: TRBV7-2
j_call: TRBJ2-7
cdr3_length: 15
cdr3_aa: CASSLGLAPTYEQYF

v_call: TRBV12-3/TRBV12-4
j_call: TRBJ1-5
cdr3_length: 14
cdr3_aa: CASRARDGNQPQHF

v_call: TRBV20-1
j_call: TRBJ1-2
cdr3_length: 13
cdr3_aa: CSAREGAVNGYTF

v_call: TRBV6-6
j_call: TRBJ2-7
cdr3_length: 12
cdr3_aa: CASSYCAYEQYF

v_call: TRBV7-9
j_call: TRBJ2-3
cdr3_length: 15
cdr3_aa: CASSHRTTPTDTQYF

v_call: TRBV27
j_call: TRBJ2-7
cdr3_length: 14
cdr3_aa: CASSLWGGSYEQYF

v_call: TRBV3-1
j_call: TRBJ2-2
cdr3_length: 18
cdr3_aa: CASSQRFRAGASTGELFF

v_call: TRBV24-1
j_call: TRBJ2-1
cdr3_length: 15
cdr3_aa: CATSEGAPGGNEQFF

v_call: TRBV10-3
j_call: TRBJ2-7
cdr3_length: 13
cdr3_aa: CAISESTAYEQYF

v_call: TRBV7-7
j_call: TRBJ2-5
cdr3_length: 14
cdr3_aa: CASSSTGGAETQYF

v_call: TRBV29-1
j_call: TRBJ2-1
cdr3_length: 14
cdr3_aa: CSVVPFTGLNEQFF

v_call: TRBV5-1
j_call: TRBJ2-5
cdr3_length: 12
cdr3_aa: CASEGPGETQYF

v_call: TRBV7-2
j_call: TRBJ2-7
cdr3_length: 16
cdr3_aa: CASSLALLAGAHEQYF

v_call: TRBV18
j_call: TRBJ2-6
cdr3_length: 14
cdr3_aa: CASSPVQGANVLTF

v_call: TRBV5-6
j_call: TRBJ1-4
cdr3_length: 15
cdr3_aa: CASSLRGEYNEKLFF

v_call: TRBV6-1
j_call: TRBJ2-1
cdr3_length: 15
cdr3_aa: CASSAIWSSYNEQFF

v_call: TRBV5-1
j_call: TRBJ2-7
cdr3_length: 14
cdr3_aa: CASSPGLATGEQYF

v_call: TRBV20-1
j_call: TRBJ2-3
cdr3_length: 17
cdr3_aa: CSARDSRSGSVTDTQYF

v_call: TRBV12-3/TRBV12-4
j_call: TRBJ2-5
cdr3_length: 13
cdr3_aa: CASSLGPKETQYF

v_call: TRBV7-2
j_call: TRBJ2-3
cdr3_length: 16
cdr3_aa: CASSLGASGSSDTQYF

v_call: TRBV5-1
j_call: TRBJ1-2
cdr3_length: 12
cdr3_aa: CASSSGTFSYTF

v_call: TRBV4-3
j_call: TRBJ2-2
cdr3_length: 15
cdr3_aa: CASSRRGAYTGELFF

v_call: TRBV24-1
j_call: TRBJ2-7
cdr3_length: 12
cdr3_aa: CATSDFRGEQYF

v_call: TRBV29-1
j_call: TRBJ2-1
cdr3_length: 14
cdr3_aa: CSVRTSGGLGEQFF

v_call: TRBV20-1
j_call: TRBJ2-1
cdr3_length: 14
cdr3_aa: CSAERTGGFNEQFF

v_call: TRBV27
j_call: TRBJ1-4
cdr3_length: 12
cdr3_aa: CASARTNEKLFF

v_call: TRBV10-2
j_call: TRBJ1-1
cdr3_length: 14
cdr3_aa: CASSEGRGNTEAFF

v_call: TRBV25-1
j_call: TRBJ1-6
cdr3_length: 14
cdr3_aa: CASNYGQENSPLHF